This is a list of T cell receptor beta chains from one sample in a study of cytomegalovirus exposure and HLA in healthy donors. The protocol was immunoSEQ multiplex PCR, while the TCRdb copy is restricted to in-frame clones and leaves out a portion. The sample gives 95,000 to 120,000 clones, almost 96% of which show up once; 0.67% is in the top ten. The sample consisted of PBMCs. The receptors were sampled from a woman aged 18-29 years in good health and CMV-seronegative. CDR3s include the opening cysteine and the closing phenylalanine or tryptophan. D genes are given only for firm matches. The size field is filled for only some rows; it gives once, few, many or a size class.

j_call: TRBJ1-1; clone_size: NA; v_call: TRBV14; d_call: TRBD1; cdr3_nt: TGTGCCAGCAGCCAAGAACAGGGGATGACTGAAGCTTTCTTT; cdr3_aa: CASSQEQGMTEAFF
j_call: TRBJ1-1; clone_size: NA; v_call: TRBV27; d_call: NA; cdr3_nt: TGTGCCAGCAGTTTATCCGGGGGGAACACTGAAGCTTTCTTT; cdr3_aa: CASSLSGGNTEAFF
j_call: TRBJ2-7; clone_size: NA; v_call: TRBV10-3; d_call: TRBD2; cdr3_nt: TGTGCCATCAGTGTCCGAGCGGGGGGCCACTACGAGCAGTACTTC; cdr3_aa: CAISVRAGGHYEQYF
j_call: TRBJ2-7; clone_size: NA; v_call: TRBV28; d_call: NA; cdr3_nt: TGTGCCAGCATATTAGGGCAGGGGCTCGAGCAGTACTTC; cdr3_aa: CASILGQGLEQYF
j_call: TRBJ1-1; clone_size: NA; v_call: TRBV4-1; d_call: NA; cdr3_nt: TGCGCCAGCAGCCGTCAACCGGGACAGAACACTGAAGCTTTCTTT; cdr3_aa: CASSRQPGQNTEAFF
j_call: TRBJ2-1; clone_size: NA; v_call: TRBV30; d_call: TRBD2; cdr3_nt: TGTGCCTGGAGTGTAACGGGGGGGCCGAGGAATGAGCAGTTCTTC; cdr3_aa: CAWSVTGGPRNEQFF
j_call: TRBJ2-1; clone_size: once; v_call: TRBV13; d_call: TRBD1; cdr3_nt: TGTGCCAGCAGCTTAGGGCAGGGGGAGACCTACAATGAGCAGTTCTTC; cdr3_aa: CASSLGQGETYNEQFF
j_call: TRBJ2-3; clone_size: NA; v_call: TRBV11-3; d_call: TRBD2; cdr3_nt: TGTGCCAGCAGCCCGACTAGCGGGGGCACAGATACGCAGTATTTT; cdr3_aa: CASSPTSGGTDTQYF
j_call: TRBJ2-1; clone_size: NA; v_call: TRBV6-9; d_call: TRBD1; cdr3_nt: TGTGCCAGCAGTCCAAGACAGGGGAGCTCCTACAATGAGCAGTTCTTC; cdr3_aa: CASSPRQGSSYNEQFF
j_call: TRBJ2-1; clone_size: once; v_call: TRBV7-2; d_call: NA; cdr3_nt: TGTGCCAGCAGCGAACGCGGCGGCCCGAATGAGCAGTTCTTC; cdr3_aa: CASSERGGPNEQFF
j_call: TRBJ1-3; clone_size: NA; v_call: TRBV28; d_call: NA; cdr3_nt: TGTGCCAGCAGTCCCTCCGGACTTTCTTACACCATATATTTT; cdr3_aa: CASSPSGLSYTIYF